The TCR beta chain under discussion was sequenced for a study of glioma-infiltrating T cells. Turning to this clonotype: Its antigen is not known. Sequence at one end of the junction differs from germline and may be a read error.

From germline, CDR1 is ENHRY and CDR2 SYGVKD. The CDR3 extends over 15 amino acids. Study-wide points: Non-neoplastic patients had below-expected tissue-blood divergence, while all gliomas exceeded expectation. CDR3 overlap between tissue and blood was very small.

Amplification of TCR alpha and beta CDR3 regions from RNA used iRepertoire nested multiplex PCR. One-step reverse transcription and amplification started from about 100-400 ng of tissue mRNA or PBMC total RNA. Each CDR3 protein gets one entry after TCRdb re-called the multiplex PCR reads with MiXCR. The data contain more than 95,000 distinct CDR3 sequences, about 30% of them singletons. Specimen: glioma tissue, nonneoplastic brain tissue, or PBMCs (not recorded which). The chain uses TRBV10-3 and TRBJ2-7; tentative D call: TRBD1 (6 bases). This receptor was identified in a human donor with low-grade glioma or glioblastoma, undergoing nonglioma brain surgery, or in good health (not recorded which). The CDR3: CAISGGQSPSYELYF. For the CDR3, the DNA is TGTGCCATCAGTGGCGGACAGAGTCCCTCCTACGAGCTGTACTTC.